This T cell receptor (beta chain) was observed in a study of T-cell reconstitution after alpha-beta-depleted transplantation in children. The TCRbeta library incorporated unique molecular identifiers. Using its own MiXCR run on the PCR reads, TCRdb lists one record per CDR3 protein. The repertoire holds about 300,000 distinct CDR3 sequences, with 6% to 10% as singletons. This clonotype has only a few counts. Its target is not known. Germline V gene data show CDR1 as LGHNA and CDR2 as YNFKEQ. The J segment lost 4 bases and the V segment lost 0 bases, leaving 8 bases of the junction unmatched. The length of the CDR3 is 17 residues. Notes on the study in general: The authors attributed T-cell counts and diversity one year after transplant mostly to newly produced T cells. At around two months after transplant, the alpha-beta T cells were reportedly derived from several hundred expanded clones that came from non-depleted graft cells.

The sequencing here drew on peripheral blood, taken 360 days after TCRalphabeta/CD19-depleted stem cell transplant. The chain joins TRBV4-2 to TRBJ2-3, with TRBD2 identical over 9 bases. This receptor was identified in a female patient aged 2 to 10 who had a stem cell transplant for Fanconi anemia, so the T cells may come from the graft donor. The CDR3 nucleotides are TGTGCCAGCAGCCAAGATCGGGCGGGGGGGCTGGCAGATACGCAGTATTTT. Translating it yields CASSQDRAGGLADTQYF.